These 27 T cell receptor beta chains were sequenced from one sample in a study of shared clonotypes between healthy human individuals (dated by TCRdb to 2018 to 2020). Preparation of the library involved the immunoSEQ multiplex PCR assay. TCRdb's version of the immuneACCESS table is confined to in-frame rearrangements and falls short of the full clone set. An unresolved V gene accounts for under half of the shortfall where checked; the remainder is of unknown origin. The sample records under 600,000 clones, around 78% of which are singletons. The top ten clonotypes cover around 13% of the sample. Sample: PBMCs. These receptors all stem from a woman in her 40s in good health. Some clones in this sample may be carry-over from other donors' samples.

This CDR3 reads CASSSPGTAYEQYF. CDR3 sequence (DNA): TGCGCCAGCAGCAGCCCCGGGACAGCCTACGAGCAGTACTTC. J is TRBJ2-7 and V is TRBV5-1; 7 bases match TRBD1. CDR3 length: 14 residues. V was clipped by 4 bases and J by 2 bases; unmatched bases: 6. Germline values: CDR1 SGHRS, CDR2 YFSETQ.

This clone was counted once. The V gene is TRBV15, the J gene TRBJ2-7; no firm D call. The germline CDR1 and CDR2 sequences are LNHNV and YYDKDF (reference sequence). Trimming took off 1 base at V and 5 bases at J, with 12 bases between the two ends. This CDR3 contains 14 residues. As DNA, the CDR3 is TGTGCCACCAGCAGAGCTATAGGGTTCGACGAGCAGTACTTC. Residues: CATSRAIGFDEQYF.

The V gene is TRBV11-3, the J gene TRBJ2-2; D remains unclear. V lost 0 bases to trimming and J lost 5 bases, with 1 base between them. Germline assignment: CDR1 SGHNT and CDR2 YENEEA. The CDR3 consists of 12 residues. CDR3 amino acids: CASSLETGELFF. CDR3 sequence (DNA): TGTGCCAGCAGCTTAGAAACCGGGGAGCTGTTTTTT.

The CDR3 sequence: CASSYGLAVQETQYF. Written as DNA, the CDR3 is TGTGCCAGCAGTTACGGACTAGCGGTGCAAGAGACCCAGTACTTC. The rearrangement links TRBV6-5 to TRBJ2-5; 10 bases match TRBD2. The germline V gene encodes CDR1 MNHEY and CDR2 SVGAGI. The CDR3 covers 15 residues. J lost 2 bases, V lost 2 bases, and 2 bases had no gene match.

The genes are TRBV19 and TRBJ1-2; the D is unclear. The CDR3 runs to 14 residues. Germline CDR1 is LNHDA and CDR2 is SQIVND (reference sequence). V lost 1 base, J lost 1 base, and 7 bases lay in between. CDR3 in DNA: TGTGCCAGTAGTATAGCTTCCAGTAACTATGGCTACACCTTC. Amino acids: CASSIASSNYGYTF.

This clone was seen a single time. This sequence joins TRBV7-9 and TRBJ1-1, with D unclear. This CDR3 has 12 residues. V was cut by 0 bases and J by 6 bases, with 5 bases left in between. The germline CDR1 and CDR2 sequences are SEHNR and FQNEAQ (reference sequence). CDR3 bases: TGTGCCAGCAGCTTAGCGCAGTCTGAAGCTTTCTTT. Translation: CASSLAQSEAFF.

The rearrangement joins TRBV10-3 to TRBJ2-2; D is unclear. CDR1 ENHRY and CDR2 SYGVKD come from the germline V gene. The ends were cut back, 3 bases at V and 6 bases at J, with 8 bases in the middle. The CDR3 runs 13 residues. In DNA form, the CDR3 reads TGTGCCATCAGTGAAGTAAGCCCCGGGGAGCTGTTTTTT. It yields the protein CAISEVSPGELFF.

This clone was seen at least ten times. J is TRBJ2-1 and V is TRBV5-1, with 11 bases that match TRBD2. Germline-derived CDR1 and CDR2 are SGHRS and YFSETQ. The CDR3 is made up of 15 amino acids. V was clipped by 0 bases and J by 7 bases; unmatched bases: 3. The CDR3, as DNA: TGCGCCAGCAGCTTGGGGCTAGCGGGAGGTAATGAGCAGTTCTTC. This translates into CASSLGLAGGNEQFF.

This chain connects TRBV2 to TRBJ2-4; D is perhaps TRBD2 (6 bases). Trimming removed 4 bases at V and 4 bases at J, with 8 bases between. The CDR3 has 13 amino acids. Germline CDR1 SNHLY, CDR2 FYNNEI. The chain's CDR3 is CASSASEKNIQYF. CDR3 nucleotide sequence: TGTGCCAGCAGTGCTAGCGAGAAAAACATTCAGTACTTC.

The rearrangement uses TRBV15 and TRBJ1-4; D is possibly TRBD1 (5 bases). V lost 0 bases and J 6 bases, leaving 8 bases between the germline ends. This CDR3 spans 14 amino acids. From germline, CDR1 is LNHNV and CDR2 YYDKDF (reference sequence). DNA of the CDR3: TGTGCCACCAGCAGAGATTTAGGGGATGAAAAACTGTTTTTT. Translated: CATSRDLGDEKLFF. Full variable domain (remainder filled in from reference TRBV15 and TRBJ1-4): DAMVIQNPRYQVTQFGKPVTLSCSQTLNHNVMYWYQQKSSQAPKLLFHYYDKDFNNEADTPDNFQSRRPNTSFCFLDIRSPGLGDTAMYLCATSRDLGDEKLFFGSGTQLSVL.

The chain couples TRBV6-1 to TRBJ1-1; D remains ambiguous. CDR1 and CDR2 from the germline V gene are MNHNS and SASEGT. The CDR3 extends over 11 amino acids. V was cut by 4 bases and J by 4 bases, with 4 bases left in between. This CDR3 is CASSVSTEAFF. The CDR3, as DNA: TGTGCCAGCAGTGTGAGCACTGAAGCTTTCTTT.

This clone was recorded a few times. The chain couples TRBV6-1 to TRBJ1-2; D gene uncertain. Trimming cost V 2 bases and J 6 bases, with 4 bases left between them. The CDR3 has 11 amino acids. From germline, CDR1 is MNHNS and CDR2 SASEGT. The CDR3 DNA reads TGTGCCAGCAGTGAAATAGATGGCTACACCTTC. Protein sequence: CASSEIDGYTF.

The V call is TRBV7-2, the J call TRBJ2-3; D possibly corresponds to TRBD2 (5 bases). In germline, CDR1 is SGHTA, CDR2 FQGNSA. V shed 7 bases and J shed 6 bases, with 17 bases lying between them. This CDR3 comprises 14 residues. The CDR3 loop reads CASTSPPSGDTQYF. CDR3 DNA: TGTGCCAGCACCTCGCCCCCGAGCGGCGATACGCAGTATTTT.

The chain employs TRBV5-3 and TRBJ2-1; no clear D. TRBV5-3 is assigned to the ORF class and has an uncertain function. CDR3 size: 17 residues. V lost 4 bases, J lost 0 bases, and 17 bases lay in between. The DNA of the CDR3 is TGTGCCAGAAGCCCCCCTATCGACCGGAGCTCCTACAATGAGCAGTTCTTC. Translation gives CARSPPIDRSSYNEQFF.

The chain uses TRBV5-4 and TRBJ1-2; 7 bases align to TRBD1. The CDR3 runs 14 residues. V was pared by 1 base and J by 8 bases, with 8 bases of the junction left unmatched. CDR1 is SGHNT, CDR2 YYREEE, per germline (reference sequence). CDR3 bases: TGTGCCAGCAGCTTGACAGGGGACCGTGGGGGCTACACCTTC. This gives the protein CASSLTGDRGGYTF. Together with reference TRBV5-4 and TRBJ1-2, the CDR3 gives the full variable domain: ETGVTQSPTHLIKTRGQQVTLRCSSQSGHNTVSWYQQALGQGPQFIFQYYREEENGRGNFPPRFSGLQFPNYSSELNVNALELDDSALYLCASSLTGDRGGYTFGSGTRLTVV.

V usage is TRBV27 and J usage is TRBJ2-7, with 8 bases matching TRBD2. CDR3 length: 13 amino acids. Trimming at V came to 5 bases and at J to 6 bases, leaving 6 bases not matched to a gene. CDR1 MNHEY and CDR2 SMNVEV come from the germline V gene (reference sequence). The DNA for the CDR3 is TGTGCCAGCAGTCCGGGACTAGTTGGCGAGCAGTACTTC. This translates into CASSPGLVGEQYF.

V gene TRBV7-2 combines with J gene TRBJ2-1, with 8 bases matching TRBD2. V lost 6 bases and J lost 7; bases outside the gene matches: 11. The CDR3 covers 15 residues. CDR1 and CDR2 from the germline V gene are SGHTA and FQGNSA. Here the CDR3 reads CASSSRGGRDNEQFF. CDR3 DNA: TGTGCCAGCAGTTCGCGCGGGGGGCGAGATAATGAGCAGTTCTTC.

The chain carries TRBV6-6 and TRBJ2-1; possibly TRBD2 for D (6 bases). The germline V gene has CDR1 MNHNY and CDR2 SVGAGI (reference sequence). The germline V and J ends were trimmed by 6 bases and 3 bases, with 12 bases remaining between them. The CDR3 is 14 amino acids. In DNA form, the CDR3 reads TGTGCCAGCAGCCCCGGGAGCTTCTACAATGAGCAGTTCTTC. Protein: CASSPGSFYNEQFF.

Points on this clone: The junction departs from the called germline gene at one end, perhaps through a read error. The V and J genes are TRBV6-5 and TRBJ2-1, with 8 bases lining up with TRBD2. The CDR3 extends over 12 amino acids. CDR1 MNHEY and CDR2 SVGAGI come from the germline V gene. CDR3 residues: CGDGGGRYEQFF. DNA for the CDR3: TGCGGCGATGGTGGCGGGAGGTATGAGCAGTTCTTC.

This chain connects TRBV7-9 to TRBJ1-4, with D maybe TRBD1 (6 bases). The CDR3 length is 13 residues. Trimming left V 4 bases short and J 7 bases short, with 10 bases between. Germline V gives CDR1 SEHNR, CDR2 FQNEAQ (reference sequence). CDR3 coding DNA: TGTGCCAGCAGCTCAGGGGTTTTTGAAAAACTGTTTTTT. Translated: CASSSGVFEKLFF.

In the case of this clone: Other DNA sequences from this sample encode an identical CDR3 as well. The chain recombines TRBV28 with TRBJ1-2; D gene unclear. Per germline, CDR1 MDHEN and CDR2 SYDVKM. This CDR3 region has 12 residues. Trimming cost V 9 bases and J 0 bases, with 8 bases left between them. CDR3 residues: CASRTPNYGYTF. The DNA for the CDR3 is TGTGCCAGTCGGACCCCTAACTATGGCTACACCTTC.

The chain uses TRBV11-2 and TRBJ1-1; 8 nucleotides align to TRBD1. With 6 bases clipped from V and 3 bases from J, the junction kept 3 bases outside the gene matches. Germline CDR1 SGHAT, CDR2 FQNNGV. The CDR3 contains 13 residues. CDR3 loop: CASRQGADTEAFF. The CDR3 coding sequence is TGTGCCAGCAGGCAGGGGGCGGACACTGAAGCTTTCTTT.

A single count supports this clone. The V gene is TRBV28, the J gene TRBJ1-4, with 9 bases matching TRBD1. This CDR3 contains 16 residues. The ends lost 6 bases at V and 0 bases at J; junction bases unmatched: 5. CDR1 is MDHEN and CDR2 is SYDVKM in the germline V gene. As DNA, the CDR3 is TGTGCCAGCAGGACGGACAGGGGAGCAACTAATGAAAAACTGTTTTTT. Translated, it gives CASRTDRGATNEKLFF.

This clone showed up many times. The chain uses TRBV27 and TRBJ2-1; D is perhaps TRBD2 (6 bases). Trimming left V 4 bases short and J 7 bases short, with 14 bases between. The CDR3 runs 14 residues. Germline V gives CDR1 MNHEY, CDR2 SMNVEV (reference sequence). CDR3 nucleotides: TGTGCCAGCAGTTCCGGGACTTTTCCTAATGAGCAGTTCTTC. It specifies CASSSGTFPNEQFF.

The chain links TRBV29-1 to TRBJ1-1; D perhaps matches TRBD1 (6 bases). The V end lost 4 bases, the J end lost 1 base, and 13 bases lay between the germline ends. CDR1 is SQVTM and CDR2 is ANQGSEA in the germline V gene. The CDR3 is 14 residues long. CDR3: CSVGFAGANTEAFF. In nucleotides, the CDR3 is TGCAGCGTTGGATTTGCAGGGGCGAACACTGAAGCTTTCTTT.

V and J are TRBV29-1 and TRBJ2-1; a weak D match, TRBD2 (10 bases). CDR1 is SQVTM, CDR2 ANQGSEA, per germline. V lost 6 bases, J lost 6 bases, and 24 bases lay in between. This CDR3 comprises 16 residues. CDR3 loop: CSVGQGRRLAGNEQFF. DNA for the CDR3: TGCAGCGTGGGACAGGGACGTAGACTAGCGGGCAATGAGCAGTTCTTC.

This clone was detected only once. With only one base between it and a far larger clone, this is likely a read error. Other DNA sequences in this sample translate to the same CDR3. J is TRBJ1-2 and V is TRBV19; no definite D call. Germline assignment: CDR1 LNHDA and CDR2 SQIVND (reference sequence). CDR3 length: 11 amino acids. Here the CDR3 DNA reads TGTGCTAGTAGTCGATTGTATGGCTACACCTTC. Residues: CASSRLYGYTF.